Below, 12 T cell receptor beta chains from the same sample are listed, as sequenced in a study of T cell responses to AZD1222 COVID-19 vaccine. Sequencing was performed with immunoSEQ multiplex PCR; in TCRdb, only in-frame clones are kept and a portion is missing. Found here are 120,000 to 150,000 clones, about 87% of them singletons; the top ten hold around 15%. Specimen: peripheral blood, collected on day 0 of AZD1222 vaccination. The receptors shown here come from an adult in good health.

The rearrangement uses TRBV28 and TRBJ1-2, with TRBD1 as a possible D gene (6 bases). V was shortened by 1 base and J by 7 bases, with 13 bases between the two germline ends. Germline lookup yields CDR1 MDHEN and CDR2 SYDVKM. This CDR3 has 14 amino acids. The CDR3 DNA reads TGTGCCAGCAGTTTATTTCGGGACACGACTGGCTACACCTTC. Its translation: CASSLFRDTTGYTF.

The gene calls are TRBV7-3 and TRBJ2-1; no firm D call. The CDR3 length is 11 residues. Germline-derived CDR1 and CDR2 are SGHTA and FQGTGA. V shed 3 bases and J shed 10 bases, with 7 bases lying between them. The CDR3 DNA reads as TGTGCCAGCAGCTTTTTGGAGGAGCAGTTCTTC. This translates into CASSFLEEQFF.

J is TRBJ2-6 and V is TRBV29-1; possible D gene TRBD2, 5 bases. V was shortened by 0 bases and J by 0 bases, with 12 bases between the two germline ends. The CDR3 consists of 17 residues. Germline-derived CDR1 and CDR2 are SQVTM and ANQGSEA. DNA for the CDR3: TGCAGCGTTGAAGATCGAAGGAGGAGCTCTGGGGCCAACGTCCTGACTTTC. This encodes CSVEDRRRSSGANVLTF.

This chain joins TRBV7-2 and TRBJ2-7, with TRBD2 matching 9 bases. Trimming removed 7 bases from V and 9 bases from J; junction bases left unmatched: 13. CDR1 is SGHTA, CDR2 FQGNSA, per germline. The CDR3 has 14 residues. This CDR3 is CASTDGSGGSRQYF. The CDR3 bases are TGTGCCAGCACCGACGGTAGCGGGGGTTCCAGGCAGTACTTC.

The J gene is TRBJ2-3, the V gene TRBV5-1; 8 bases align to TRBD1. CDR1 and CDR2 from the germline V gene are SGHRS and YFSETQ. After removal of 4 bases from V and 5 bases from J, the junction contained 6 bases not matched to a gene. CDR3 length: 14 residues. This CDR3 reads CASSLGQGQDTQYF. CDR3 in DNA: TGCGCCAGCAGCCTTGGACAGGGACAAGATACGCAGTATTTT.

The genes are TRBV19 and TRBJ1-4, with TRBD1 matching over 8 bases. This CDR3 is built from 16 residues. After removal of 6 bases from V and 7 bases from J, the junction contained 13 bases not matched to a gene. Germline-derived CDR1 and CDR2 are LNHDA and SQIVND (reference sequence). CDR3 nucleotides: TGTGCCAGTAGGGACAGGGTCTGGTTGGGTGGTGAAAAACTGTTTTTT. It encodes CASRDRVWLGGEKLFF.

The rearrangement links TRBV5-1 to TRBJ1-3; possibly TRBD1 for D (6 bases). From germline, CDR1 is SGHRS and CDR2 YFSETQ. V lost 4 bases to trimming and J lost 7 bases, with 18 bases between them. The CDR3 loop spans 15 amino acids. The CDR3 spells CASSLSRDDRNTIYF. The CDR3 nucleotides are TGCGCCAGCAGCCTTAGTCGGGATGACAGGAACACCATATATTTT.

The J gene is TRBJ2-1, the V gene TRBV27; 9 bases align to TRBD2. Germline V gene sequence: CDR1 MNHEY, CDR2 SMNVEV (reference sequence). This CDR3 has 15 amino acids. Germline trimming cut 7 bases from V and 5 bases from J; bases unmatched to any gene: 9. CDR3 amino acids: CASTRAGGLNNEQFF. The CDR3 DNA sequence: TGTGCCAGCACTCGAGCGGGGGGCCTTAACAATGAGCAGTTCTTC.

The chain couples TRBV27 to TRBJ1-3; D call uncertain. Germline CDR1 MNHEY, CDR2 SMNVEV (reference sequence). CDR3 length equals 15 residues. V was cut by 5 bases and J by 0 bases, with 11 bases left in between. CDR3 sequence: CASSRGRSSGNTIYF. In nucleotides, the CDR3 is TGTGCCAGCAGTCGGGGTAGGAGCTCTGGAAACACCATATATTTT.

This rearrangement joins TRBV15 to TRBJ1-2, with a possible D match to TRBD1 (6 bases). Trimming shortened V by 4 bases and J by 5 bases, and 11 bases separated the two germline ends. The CDR3 extends over 13 amino acids. Germline CDR1 and CDR2: LNHNV and YYDKDF (reference sequence). The CDR3 nucleotides are TGTGCCACCAGCAAGGCAGGGGCATATGGCTACACCTTC. It is translated as CATSKAGAYGYTF.

The CDR3 DNA is TGTGCCAGCAGCGTAGATGGCGGGCCCTCCTACGAGCAGTACTTC. Its translation is CASSVDGGPSYEQYF. The V call is TRBV9, the J call TRBJ2-7, with TRBD2 as a possible D gene (5 bases). V was cut by 0 bases and J by 0 bases, with 10 bases left in between. CDR1 is SGDLS, CDR2 YYNGEE, per germline. CDR3 length equals 15 residues. Variable domain in full (rest from reference TRBV9 and TRBJ2-7): DSGVTQTPKHLITATGQRVTLRCSPRSGDLSVYWYQQSLDQGLQFLIQYYNGEERAKGNILERFSAQQFPDLHSELNLSSLELGDSALYFCASSVDGGPSYEQYFGPGTRLTVT.

This chain connects TRBV7-8 to TRBJ1-5; D gene ambiguous. CDR1 and CDR2 (germline): SGHVS, FQNEAQ. CDR3 length: 13 residues. With 5 bases removed from V and 2 bases from J, the gap between germline ends came to 7 bases. This CDR3 reads CASSRAGNQPQHF. CDR3 sequence (DNA): TGTGCCAGCAGCCGCGCCGGCAATCAGCCCCAGCATTTT.